The rows below give T cell receptor beta chains drawn from one sample of a study of blood T cell repertoires in COVID-19. TCRdb's copy holds only in-frame clones and misses some; the assay was immunoSEQ multiplex PCR. This sample yields about 370,000 clones, of which about 89% are seen a single time; 3% belongs to the top ten. Sequenced input: peripheral blood. Every receptor here comes from a woman aged 25-40 years with COVID-19, enrolled during active disease. Each CDR3 is given with its conserved first and last residue. D genes are given only for firm matches. Expanded clones are given a class, and other clones once, few, many or no size at all.

d_call j_call clone_size v_call cdr3_aa cdr3_nt
TRBD1 TRBJ1-1 - TRBV12-3/TRBV12-4 CASRDREDTEAFF TGTGCCAGTAGGGACAGGGAGGACACTGAAGCTTTCTTT
TRBD2 TRBJ2-1 - TRBV6-4 CASSDLGRLAANEQFF TGTGCCAGCAGTGACCTTGGAAGACTAGCGGCGAATGAGCAGTTCTTC
- TRBJ2-5 - TRBV9 CASSPSGRSQETQYF TGTGCCAGCAGCCCTAGTGGGAGATCCCAAGAGACCCAGTACTTC
- TRBJ2-3 - TRBV11-3 CASGRESTDTQYF TGTGCCAGCGGTCGCGAGAGCACAGATACGCAGTATTTT
- TRBJ1-6 - TRBV27 CASSLWQGGSPLHF TGTGCCAGCAGTTTGTGGCAGGGTGGTTCACCCCTCCACTTT
TRBD2 TRBJ2-4 few TRBV29-1 CSVEEWGGGDKKNIQYF TGCAGCGTTGAAGAATGGGGCGGGGGTGACAAAAAAAACATTCAGTACTTC
TRBD2 TRBJ2-1 - TRBV4-1 CASSQDSGRGSWNEQFF TGCGCCAGCAGCCAAGATTCGGGGCGGGGGAGCTGGAATGAGCAGTTCTTC
TRBD2 TRBJ2-1 - TRBV18 CASSPTGTSGGEQFF TGTGCCAGCTCACCAACCGGGACTAGCGGTGGTGAGCAGTTCTTC
- TRBJ2-7 - TRBV19 CASSNQGRESEQYF TGTGCCAGTAGTAACCAGGGGAGGGAAAGCGAGCAGTACTTC
- TRBJ1-5 - TRBV19 CASTIQGVSNQPQHF TGTGCCAGTACCATCCAGGGTGTTAGCAATCAGCCCCAGCATTTT
- TRBJ1-2 once TRBV6-5 CASRLAGTTDGYTF TGTGCCAGCAGATTAGCCGGGACAACTGATGGCTACACCTTC
- TRBJ2-1 - TRBV9 CASSVAGYEQFF TGTGCCAGCAGCGTAGCAGGGTATGAGCAGTTCTTC
- TRBJ1-5 - TRBV7-2 CASSLGLQQNQPQHF TGTGCCAGCAGCTTAGGTTTACAGCAAAATCAGCCCCAGCATTTT
- TRBJ2-7 once TRBV6-5 CASSREYRTSYEQYF TGTGCCAGCAGTAGAGAGTACCGAACTTCCTACGAGCAGTACTTC
- TRBJ2-7 many TRBV6-2/TRBV6-3 CASSWSPPADEQYF TGTGCCAGCAGTTGGAGTCCCCCGGCGGACGAGCAGTACTTC
- TRBJ1-1 - TRBV7-9 CASSFGVWGDEAFF TGTGCCAGCAGCTTTGGCGTATGGGGGGATGAAGCTTTCTTT
TRBD1 TRBJ1-6 once TRBV6-5 CASSYSGTGSNSPLHF TGTGCCAGCAGTTACTCAGGGACAGGGTCTAATTCACCCCTCCACTTT
TRBD1 TRBJ1-2 - TRBV7-8 CASSPMWAGTGGNGYTF TGTGCCAGCAGCCCGATGTGGGCAGGGACAGGGGGGAATGGCTACACCTTC
TRBD2 TRBJ2-3 - TRBV27 CASSLSSPGTTRDTQYF TGTGCCAGCAGTTTATCATCCCCCGGGACTACCCGAGATACGCAGTATTTT
- TRBJ1-1 - TRBV5-5 CASSHPMGTYTEAFF TGTGCCAGCAGCCACCCTATGGGGACTTACACTGAAGCTTTCTTT
TRBD2 TRBJ2-1 - TRBV7-8 CASSYGTSSYNEQFF TGTGCCAGCAGCTACGGGACTAGCTCCTACAATGAGCAGTTCTTC
- TRBJ1-5 - TRBV5-8 CASSFILVPRPQHF TGTGCCAGCAGCTTTATCTTAGTTCCCCGGCCCCAGCATTTT
- TRBJ1-2 - TRBV7-8 CASSLGGSGGYTF TGTGCCAGCAGCTTAGGAGGGAGTGGTGGCTACACCTTC
TRBD1 TRBJ1-2 - TRBV5-8 CASSRGTGKGYTF TGTGCCAGCAGCCGAGGGACAGGGAAGGGCTACACCTTC
- TRBJ2-7 - TRBV6-5 CASSYSLSPYYEQYF TGTGCCAGCAGTTACTCGTTGAGCCCATACTACGAGCAGTACTTC
TRBD1 TRBJ1-5 once TRBV2 CASSPGTGGNQPQHF TGTGCCAGCAGTCCCGGGACAGGGGGCAATCAGCCCCAGCATTTT
- TRBJ2-3 - TRBV29-1 CSGTSVGTDTQYF TGCAGCGGTACTAGTGTCGGCACAGATACGCAGTATTTT
- TRBJ2-3 - TRBV5-5 CASSQPGQVTDTQYF TGTGCCAGCAGCCAGCCGGGACAAGTCACAGATACGCAGTATTTT
- TRBJ2-3 once TRBV5-6 CASSLALEGDTQYF TGTGCCAGCAGCTTGGCCTTAGAGGGAGATACGCAGTATTTT
TRBD1 TRBJ1-2 once TRBV2 CASYRGQNYGYTF TGTGCCAGTTACAGGGGCCAGAACTATGGCTACACCTTC
- TRBJ2-2 - TRBV10-3 CAISGQNTGELFF TGTGCCATCAGTGGGCAGAACACCGGGGAGCTGTTTTTT
TRBD1 TRBJ2-3 - TRBV24-1 CATSVGTGPTDTQYF TGTGCCACCAGTGTCGGGACAGGGCCGACAGATACGCAGTATTTT
TRBD2 TRBJ2-3 - TRBV5-6 CASSLTSGGAIDTQYF TGTGCCAGCAGCCTAACTAGCGGGGGGGCCATTGATACGCAGTATTTT
- TRBJ2-1 - TRBV7-9 CASSPRPSTGHPYNEQFF TGTGCCAGCAGCCCTAGACCAAGCACGGGACACCCCTACAATGAGCAGTTCTTC
- TRBJ1-2 - TRBV10-3 CAISEFNPEGDYGYTF TGTGCCATCAGTGAGTTCAATCCGGAGGGCGACTATGGCTACACCTTC
TRBD1 TRBJ1-4 - TRBV3-1/TRBV3-2 CASSQEGQGWATNEKLFF TGTGCCAGCAGCCAAGAGGGACAGGGTTGGGCGACTAATGAAAAACTGTTTTTT
- TRBJ2-2 - TRBV21-1 CASSKDLWGSGANTGELFF -
TRBD2 TRBJ2-2 - TRBV7-2 CASSQPRRTSGRGELFF TGTGCCAGCAGCCAACCTAGACGGACTAGCGGGAGGGGGGAGCTGTTTTTT
- TRBJ1-6 - TRBV19 CASRPPYLRTYNSPLHF TGTGCCAGTAGACCCCCTTATCTCAGGACCTATAATTCACCCCTCCACTTT
- TRBJ2-5 few TRBV6-1 CASSERARGKTQYF TGTGCCAGCAGTGAACGGGCCAGGGGAAAGACCCAGTACTTC
TRBD1 TRBJ2-6 - TRBV7-9 CASSSGQGGANVLTF TGTGCCAGCAGCTCTGGACAGGGAGGGGCCAACGTCCTGACTTTC
- TRBJ2-1 - TRBV5-1 CASSLGQSYNEQFF TGCGCCAGCAGCCTAGGACAGAGCTACAATGAGCAGTTCTTC
- TRBJ1-2 - TRBV7-2 CASSVSPVANYGYTF TGTGCCAGCAGCGTGAGTCCTGTTGCTAACTATGGCTACACCTTC
TRBD2 TRBJ2-3 - TRBV23-1 CASSQYYPLPGLGGNTQYF TGCGCCAGCAGTCAATACTACCCACTTCCGGGACTAGGAGGAAATACGCAGTATTTT
TRBD1 TRBJ2-1 - TRBV13 CASSSRDSDEQFF TGTGCCAGCAGCTCCCGGGACAGTGATGAGCAGTTCTTC
- TRBJ1-1 - TRBV5-8 CASSTVNTEAFF TGTGCCAGCAGCACTGTGAACACTGAAGCTTTCTTT
TRBD1 TRBJ1-1 - TRBV7-9 CASSPVPPGGMNTEAFF TGTGCCAGCAGCCCCGTCCCACCAGGGGGAATGAACACTGAAGCTTTCTTT
- TRBJ2-3 - TRBV11-3 CASSLPRADTQYF TGTGCCAGCAGCCTCCCGAGGGCAGATACGCAGTATTTT
TRBD1 TRBJ2-1 - TRBV5-1 CASSLFDRGSYNEQFF TGCGCCAGCAGCTTGTTTGACAGGGGCTCCTACAATGAGCAGTTCTTC
TRBD2 TRBJ2-1 - TRBV7-2 CASSLVGGGAIYNEQFF TGTGCCAGCAGCTTAGTCGGCGGGGGGGCCATCTACAATGAGCAGTTCTTC
TRBD1 TRBJ1-5 medium-sized TRBV2 CASKGTGDQPQHF TGTGCCAGCAAGGGGACAGGGGATCAGCCCCAGCATTTT
- TRBJ2-3 once TRBV10-3 CAISEGAENTDTQYF TGTGCCATCAGTGAAGGGGCAGAGAACACAGATACGCAGTATTTT
TRBD2 TRBJ2-2 - TRBV11-3 CASSLDQRGTGELFF TGTGCCAGCAGCTTAGATCAGCGGGGGACCGGGGAGCTGTTTTTT